This T cell receptor (beta chain) was identified during a study of CD8+CD57+ T cells in acquired aplastic anemia. On the study more broadly: Sorting CD4+ and CD8+ cells gave DNA averaging about 3.1 ug. Healthy CD8+ samples averaged approximately 11 million reads.

The TCR beta profiling, which covered VDJ combination and CDR3 sequence, was carried out using genomic DNA as the template. TCRdb fed the reads into MiXCR, producing one record per CDR3 protein. The data contain hundreds of thousands of distinct CDR3 sequences, about two thirds of them singletons. Germline CDR1 is DFQATT and CDR2 is SNEGSKA (reference sequence). CDR3 size: 12 residues. To note about this clonotype: The junction departs from germline at one end; a sequencing error may be responsible.

The gene calls are TRBV20-1 and TRBJ1-2; D not certain. The sample comprised sorted CD4+, CD8+, or CD8+CD57+ T cells (not recorded which) from PBMCs. The sequence came from a human donor in good health, serving as a control. The CDR3 region is CSARPGNSGYTF. The CDR3 coding sequence is TGCAGTGCTAGGCCGGGCAACTCTGGCTACACCTTC.